This T cell receptor (beta chain) was captured by sequencing in a study of blood T cell repertoires in COVID-19. The CDR3 totals 14 residues. Per the germline V gene, CDR1 is SGHAT and CDR2 is FQNNGV. V was clipped by 4 bases and J by 0 bases, with 9 bases between them. The data were produced by immunoSEQ multiplex PCR, yet TCRdb's version contains in-frame clones alone and is incomplete. The sample yields 190,000 or so clones, 90% seen once. This TCR came from a man in his fifties or sixties with acute or convalescent COVID-19. The chain is built from TRBV11-2 and TRBJ2-5; possible D gene TRBD2, 5 bases. Sequencing was done on a sample of peripheral blood. CDR3 nucleotides: TGTGCCAGCAGCTCCCACGGGAACCAAGAGACCCAGTACTTC. Translation: CASSSHGNQETQYF.